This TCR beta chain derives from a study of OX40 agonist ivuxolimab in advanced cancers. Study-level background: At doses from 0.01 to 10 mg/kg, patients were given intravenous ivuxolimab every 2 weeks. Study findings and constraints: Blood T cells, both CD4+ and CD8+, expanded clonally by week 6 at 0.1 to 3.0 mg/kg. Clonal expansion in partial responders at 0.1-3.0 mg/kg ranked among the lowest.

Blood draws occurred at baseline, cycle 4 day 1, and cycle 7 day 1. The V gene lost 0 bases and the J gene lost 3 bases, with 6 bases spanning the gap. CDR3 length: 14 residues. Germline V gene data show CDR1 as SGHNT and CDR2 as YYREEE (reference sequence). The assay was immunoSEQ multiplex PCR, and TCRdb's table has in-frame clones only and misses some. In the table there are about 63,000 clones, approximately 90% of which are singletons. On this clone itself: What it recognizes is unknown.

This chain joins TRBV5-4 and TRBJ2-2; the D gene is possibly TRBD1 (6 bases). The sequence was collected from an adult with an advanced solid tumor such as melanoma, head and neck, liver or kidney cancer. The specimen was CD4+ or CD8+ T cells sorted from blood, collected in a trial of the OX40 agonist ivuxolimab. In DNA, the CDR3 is TGTGCCAGCAGCTTGGGACAGGACACCGGGGAGCTGTTTTTT. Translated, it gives CASSLGQDTGELFF.